A single sample gave rise to the 11 T cell receptor beta chains below, sequenced in a study of OX40 agonist ivuxolimab in advanced cancers. Method: immunoSEQ multiplex PCR; TCRdb's copy keeps in-frame clones and lacks some. Among about 26,000 clones, about four fifths were seen once, and the ten largest hold 33%. The source material was CD4+ or CD8+ T cells sorted from blood, sampled in a trial of the OX40 agonist ivuxolimab. These TCRs come from an adult with an advanced solid tumor such as melanoma, head and neck, liver or kidney cancer.

The chain is built from TRBV9 and TRBJ2-7; 12 nucleotides line up with TRBD2. The germline V gene has CDR1 SGDLS and CDR2 YYNGEE. The junction had 1 base not matched to a gene; V was cut back by 3 bases and J by 0 bases. The CDR3 sequence is 15 residues long. Written as DNA, the CDR3 is TGTGCCAGCAGCGCGGGACTAGCGGGCTCCTACGAGCAGTACTTC. Translation: CASSAGLAGSYEQYF.

The genes are TRBV9 and TRBJ2-1; 7 bases match TRBD1. Germline trimming cut 4 bases from V and 2 bases from J; bases unmatched to any gene: 12. The germline gives CDR1 SGDLS, CDR2 YYNGEE. The CDR3 covers 17 residues. CDR3 in DNA: TGTGCCAGCAGCTCCGAGGGGGCAGGGACGGCCTACAATGAGCAGTTCTTC. Its translation: CASSSEGAGTAYNEQFF.

The genes are TRBV15 and TRBJ2-3; D not certain. The germline gives CDR1 LNHNV, CDR2 YYDKDF (reference sequence). CDR3 size: 15 residues. V was cut by 8 bases and J by 0 bases, with 15 bases left in between. CDR3 nucleotide sequence: TGTGCCACCTCCTCGGTGGCGGCTAGCACAGATACGCAGTATTTT. It is translated as CATSSVAASTDTQYF.

The chain is built from TRBV5-4 and TRBJ1-5; possible D gene TRBD1, 6 bases. The CDR3 length is 14 residues. Trimming pared 2 bases from V and 4 bases from J, leaving 10 bases between. Germline values: CDR1 SGHNT, CDR2 YYREEE (reference sequence). As DNA, the CDR3 is TGTGCCAGCAGCTTACAGGGAATAAATCAGCCCCAGCATTTT. Its protein product is CASSLQGINQPQHF.

This rearrangement joins TRBV15 to TRBJ1-2, with D possibly TRBD1 on 5 matching bases. Germline V CDR1 and CDR2: LNHNV, YYDKDF (reference sequence). CDR3 length: 13 amino acids. Trimming stripped 0 bases from V and 14 bases from J, with 16 bases between. For the CDR3, the DNA is TGTGCCACCAGCAGAGATAAGGGGAGTAGCGGGACCTTC. As protein: CATSRDKGSSGTF.

The sample holds one count of this clone. The genes are TRBV6-6 and TRBJ2-6; D unclear. Germline-derived CDR1 and CDR2 are MNHNY and SVGAGI (reference sequence). CDR3 length: 14 amino acids. V dropped 6 bases and J dropped 0 bases, with 6 bases sitting between them. The CDR3 DNA is TGTGCCAGCAGAACTAACTCTGGGGCCAACGTCCTGACTTTC. Residues: CASRTNSGANVLTF.

A few counts support this clone. The chain joins TRBV28 to TRBJ2-7; TRBD2 matches at 10 bases. V lost 6 bases and J lost 2; bases outside the gene matches: 7. This CDR3 is 15 amino acids long. The germline gives CDR1 MDHEN, CDR2 SYDVKM. The CDR3 is CASRSSGRGTYEQYF. The DNA for the CDR3 is TGTGCCAGCAGATCTAGCGGGAGAGGAACCTACGAGCAGTACTTC.

The chain links TRBV7-9 to TRBJ2-7; the D gene is possibly TRBD2 (5 bases). The CDR3 consists of 15 residues. Trimming shortened V by 1 base and J by 5 bases, and 15 bases separated the two germline ends. Germline CDR1 and CDR2: SEHNR and FQNEAQ (reference sequence). In DNA, the CDR3 is TGTGCCAGCAGCTTAGGAGGCAGGACTGAACACGAGCAGTACTTC. Its translation is CASSLGGRTEHEQYF. Complete variable domain (other parts from reference TRBV7-9 and TRBJ2-7): DTGVSQNPRHKITKRGQNVTFRCDPISEHNRLYWYRQTLGQGPEFLTYFQNEAQLEKSRLLSDRFSAERPKGSFSTLEIQRTEQGDSAMYLCASSLGGRTEHEQYFGPGTRLTVT.

Here the CDR3 DNA reads TGTGCCACCAGAGGTGCTGGGTACAATGAGCAGTTCTTC. Encoded protein: CATRGAGYNEQFF. This chain links TRBV15 with TRBJ2-1, with D unresolved. Looked up from germline, CDR1 is LNHNV and CDR2 is YYDKDF (reference sequence). The CDR3 loop spans 13 amino acids. V dropped 6 bases and J dropped 4 bases, with 10 bases sitting between them.

The genes are TRBV2 and TRBJ1-4; D is undetermined. The CDR3 covers 13 residues. The V gene lost 6 bases and the J gene lost 5 bases, with 10 bases spanning the gap. Germline V gene data show CDR1 as SNHLY and CDR2 as FYNNEI. The CDR3 DNA follows: TGTGCCAGCAGCCCGGATTTCAATGAAAAACTGTTTTTT. Its translation: CASSPDFNEKLFF.

J is TRBJ2-7 and V is TRBV19, with D possibly being TRBD1 or TRBD2 (6 bases each). Trimming removed 10 bases at V and 0 bases at J, with 13 bases between. Germline CDR1 reads LNHDA; CDR2 reads SQIVND (reference sequence). The CDR3 is made up of 13 amino acids. CDR3 region: CATRGGGSYEQYF. The CDR3 DNA reads TGTGCCACTAGAGGGGGAGGCTCCTACGAGCAGTACTTC.